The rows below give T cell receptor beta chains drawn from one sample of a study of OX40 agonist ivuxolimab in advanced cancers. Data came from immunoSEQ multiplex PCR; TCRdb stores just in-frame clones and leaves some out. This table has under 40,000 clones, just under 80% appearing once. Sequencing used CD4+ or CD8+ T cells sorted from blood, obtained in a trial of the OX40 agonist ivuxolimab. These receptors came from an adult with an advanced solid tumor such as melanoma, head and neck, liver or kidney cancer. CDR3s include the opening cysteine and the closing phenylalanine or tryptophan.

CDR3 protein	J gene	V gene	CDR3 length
CACPLGWGNGADTQYF	TRBJ2-3	TRBV30	16
CATSRDHGGELFF	TRBJ2-2	TRBV15	13
CASSEGGGMASYEQYF	TRBJ2-7	TRBV4-1	16
CASSPSTDSRSPLHF	TRBJ1-6	TRBV5-4	15
CASSIGTGGLNTEAFF	TRBJ1-1	TRBV11-2	16
CASSESGRDGAGELFF	TRBJ2-2	TRBV10-1	16
CASSSGQPLSGYTF	TRBJ1-2	TRBV11-2	14
CASSPRTGDGYTF	TRBJ1-2	TRBV6-6	13
CASSLSPRQETQYF	TRBJ2-5	TRBV5-4	14
CASSVSGTGTNIQYF	TRBJ2-4	TRBV19	15
CASSIVRQRGNQPQHF	TRBJ1-5	TRBV19	16
CSASPVYEQYF	TRBJ2-7	TRBV20-1	11
CSGGVSNTEAFF	TRBJ1-1	TRBV29-1	12
CASSLNTEAFF	TRBJ1-1	TRBV11-2	11
CTSGSGGPQETQYF	TRBJ2-5	TRBV5-1	14
CASSLEGRSYNEQFF	TRBJ2-1	TRBV5-1	15
CASARGTFNQPQHF	TRBJ1-5	TRBV10-2	14
CASSLARAGAEAFF	TRBJ1-1	TRBV7-2	14
CASRGRGPYGYTF	TRBJ1-2	TRBV6-5	13
CASSEPGRLQETQYF	TRBJ2-5	TRBV28	15
CASSMGQGQPQHF	TRBJ1-5	TRBV7-9	13
CASSLWGLEGTEAFF	TRBJ1-1	TRBV5-6	15
CASSQGAGDYGYTF	TRBJ1-2	TRBV4-2	14
CASSPHASTSEQFF	TRBJ2-1	TRBV14	14
CASSAREGQGGQPQHF	TRBJ1-5	TRBV2	16
CASSRLAGRADTQYF	TRBJ2-3	TRBV6-5	15
CAWSVHGTEQFF	TRBJ2-1	TRBV30	12
CASSFGVAETQYF	TRBJ2-5	TRBV7-3	13
CAWSVRGEGVSNTEAFF	TRBJ1-1	TRBV30	17
CASSFTPGTGGEDEKLFF	TRBJ1-4	TRBV5-6	18
CASRPTGSGANVLTF	TRBJ2-6	TRBV5-8	15
CASSDTILAGGREQFF	TRBJ2-1	TRBV25-1	16
CASNGPGELFF	TRBJ2-2	TRBV7-2	11
CASSPEHPGGEKLFF	TRBJ1-4	TRBV18	15
CASSPRRTGIHEQYF	TRBJ2-7	TRBV18	15
CASNPIGQGNTGELFF	TRBJ2-2	TRBV7-6	16